These 20 T cell receptor beta chains were sequenced from one sample in a study of T cell responses to AZD1222 COVID-19 vaccine. Data came from immunoSEQ multiplex PCR; TCRdb stores just in-frame clones and leaves some out. The sample carries 150,000 or so clones, more than 70% recorded once. Specimen: peripheral blood, collected on day 0 of AZD1222 vaccination. The receptors derive from an adult in good health.

The chain uses TRBV30 and TRBJ1-1; 7 positions agree with TRBD1. Per germline, CDR1 GTSNPN and CDR2 SVGIG (reference sequence). Germline trimming cut 2 bases from V and 3 bases from J; bases unmatched to any gene: 3. The CDR3 consists of 13 residues. The CDR3 reads CAWSTGEDTEAFF. For the CDR3, the DNA is TGTGCCTGGAGTACAGGGGAGGACACTGAAGCTTTCTTT.

V gene TRBV5-1 combines with J gene TRBJ1-1; 10 bases align to TRBD1. The germline V gene encodes CDR1 SGHRS and CDR2 YFSETQ. This CDR3 is 15 amino acids long. V shed 5 bases and J 1 base; nucleotides not matched to a gene: 5. The CDR3 is CASRTGGAGNTEAFF. CDR3 DNA sequence: TGCGCCAGCAGGACAGGGGGCGCCGGGAACACTGAAGCTTTCTTT.

The chain is built from TRBV6-2 or TRBV6-3 and TRBJ2-7; tentatively, D is TRBD2 (5 bases). Germline values: CDR1 MNHEY, CDR2 SVGEGT. The CDR3 consists of 13 residues. Trimming left V 4 bases short and J 3 bases short, with 10 bases between. This chain's CDR3 is CASSFLGSYEQYF. DNA of the CDR3: TGTGCCAGCAGTTTCCTTGGGAGCTACGAGCAGTACTTC.

This chain uses TRBV4-1 with TRBJ2-5, with D possibly matching TRBD1 (6 bases). CDR3 length: 14 residues. The V gene's germline CDR1 is MGHRA and CDR2 YSYEKL. V was shortened by 6 bases and J by 4 bases, with 15 bases between the two germline ends. Here the CDR3 reads CASRLTGLGETQYF. Here the CDR3 DNA reads TGCGCCAGCAGACTTACAGGGCTTGGAGAGACCCAGTACTTC.

The V and J genes are TRBV5-5 and TRBJ2-7, with 7 bases aligning to TRBD1. The germline gives CDR1 SGHKS, CDR2 YYEKEE (reference sequence). The CDR3 covers 16 residues. Unmatched junction bases numbered 11, after V lost 4 bases and J lost 1 base. CDR3 sequence: CASSPFWTGVSYEQYF. CDR3 bases: TGTGCCAGCAGCCCTTTCTGGACAGGCGTATCCTACGAGCAGTACTTC.

The CDR3 DNA reads as TGTGCCAGCTCTTCCAGGGGAGCAGGCGGGACTAGCGCAACCTACGAGCAGTACTTC. This translates into CASSSRGAGGTSATYEQYF. The chain has TRBV18 and TRBJ2-7; 10 nucleotides match TRBD2. This CDR3 is built from 19 residues. Germline CDR1 and CDR2: KGHSH and LQKENI. J lost 2 bases, V lost 6 bases, and 19 bases had no gene match.

This chain connects TRBV7-9 to TRBJ2-7, with 10 bases lining up with TRBD1. This CDR3 contains 15 residues. The junction had 3 bases not matched to a gene; V was cut back by 1 base and J by 3 bases. Germline V gene sequence: CDR1 SEHNR, CDR2 FQNEAQ (reference sequence). The CDR3, as DNA: TGTGCCAGCAGCTTAGGAGGGACAGGGGTCTACGAGCAGTACTTC. It translates to CASSLGGTGVYEQYF.

The CDR3 region has the DNA TGTGCCAGCAGTCGAACAGGTGCCGATACGCAGTATTTT. Protein: CASSRTGADTQYF. V and J are TRBV6-5 and TRBJ2-3; D perhaps matches TRBD1 (5 bases). Trimming took 5 bases from V and 6 from J, leaving 12 bases between them. CDR1 and CDR2 from the germline V gene are MNHEY and SVGAGI. CDR3 length equals 13 residues.

The chain joins TRBV11-3 to TRBJ2-2, with 7 bases that match TRBD2. Germline trimming cut 2 bases from V and 5 bases from J; bases unmatched to any gene: 14. This CDR3 is built from 18 residues. Germline V gene sequence: CDR1 SGHNT, CDR2 YENEEA. The CDR3 reads CASSLFALGGSATGELFF. The CDR3 region has the DNA TGTGCCAGCAGCTTATTTGCCCTCGGCGGGAGCGCTACCGGGGAGCTGTTTTTT.

The gene calls are TRBV19 and TRBJ2-2, with 7 bases lining up with TRBD2. CDR1 and CDR2 (germline): LNHDA, SQIVND (reference sequence). The CDR3 has 15 amino acids. Germline trimming cut 3 bases from V and 6 bases from J; bases unmatched to any gene: 7. CDR3 residues: CASSIPAGAPGELFF. CDR3 bases: TGTGCCAGTAGTATCCCGGCGGGAGCCCCCGGGGAGCTGTTTTTT.

CDR3 coding DNA: TGTGCCATCAGTGATTCTGACAGGGGGCTCAAGGCTTTCTTT. It is translated as CAISDSDRGLKAFF. The J gene is TRBJ1-1, the V gene TRBV10-3, with 10 bases fitting TRBD1. V lost 3 bases to trimming and J lost 11 bases; unmatched junction nucleotides: 9. This CDR3 is built from 14 residues. Germline V lookup: CDR1 ENHRY, CDR2 SYGVKD.

This clone was counted a few times. The chain recombines TRBV19 with TRBJ1-6; 9 bases map to TRBD1. J was trimmed by 10 bases and V by 7 bases; bases with no gene match: 11. In germline, CDR1 is LNHDA, CDR2 SQIVND (reference sequence). This CDR3 has 15 amino acids. Here the CDR3 reads CASKEQGALRSPLHF. The CDR3 bases are TGTGCCAGTAAGGAACAGGGGGCCCTTAGGTCACCCCTCCACTTT.

The V gene is TRBV6-1, the J gene TRBJ1-4; TRBD1 aligns across 11 bases. The germline V gene encodes CDR1 MNHNS and CDR2 SASEGT. Trimming took 3 bases from V and 7 from J; bases not matched to a gene: 4. The CDR3 is 15 amino acids. The chain's CDR3 is CASSDPGQGGEKLFF. The DNA for the CDR3 is TGTGCCAGCAGTGACCCGGGACAGGGGGGTGAAAAACTGTTTTTT.

The chain uses TRBV19 and TRBJ1-1, with TRBD1 matching 7 bases. V trimming: 5 bases; J trimming: 5 bases; junction bases outside the gene matches: 8. The CDR3 has 14 residues. Germline loops: CDR1 LNHDA, CDR2 SQIVND (reference sequence). CDR3 nucleotides: TGTGCCAGTAGTCCAGGGGGTAAGGGTACTGAAGCTTTCTTT. Protein: CASSPGGKGTEAFF. Filled out from reference TRBV19 and TRBJ1-1, the complete variable domain reads DGGITQSPKYLFRKEGQNVTLSCEQNLNHDAMYWYRQDPGQGLRLIYYSQIVNDFQKGDIAEGYSVSREKKESFPLTVTSAQKNPTAFYLCASSPGGKGTEAFFGQGTRLTVV.

The sample holds a few counts of this clone. The V and J genes are TRBV6-4 and TRBJ1-2; possibly TRBD1 for D (5 bases). The CDR3 totals 17 residues. Trimming shortened V by 7 bases and J by 4 bases, and 25 bases separated the two germline ends. Per germline, CDR1 MRHNA and CDR2 SNTAGT. The CDR3 nucleotides read TGTGCCAGCATTCTCCCTGCGGGCAGGGCAGAGGCCTATGGCTACACCTTC. It encodes CASILPAGRAEAYGYTF.

The chain recombines TRBV6-5 with TRBJ1-3, with a weak D call TRBD1 (6 bases). V was shortened by 0 bases and J by 4 bases, with 10 bases between the two germline ends. This CDR3 is 15 amino acids long. Germline CDR1 reads MNHEY; CDR2 reads SVGAGI. CDR3: CASSYSQGPGNTIYF. In nucleotides, the CDR3 is TGTGCCAGCAGTTACTCTCAGGGGCCAGGAAACACCATATATTTT.

This clone has only a few counts. At one end the junction does not follow the germline gene, possibly because of a read error. The rearrangement uses TRBV7-7 and TRBJ1-4; D may be TRBD1 (6 bases). This CDR3 comprises 15 residues. Germline CDR1 is SSHAT and CDR2 is FNYEAQ (reference sequence). The CDR3, as DNA: TGTGCTAGCAGCCGTACAGGAGGGGGGGATGAAAAACTGTTTTTT. This encodes CASSRTGGGDEKLFF.

A single count supports this clone. This rearrangement joins TRBV2 to TRBJ1-1; the D gene is possibly TRBD1 (6 bases). The CDR3 spans 12 residues. Germline-derived CDR1 and CDR2 are SNHLY and FYNNEI. The V end lost 6 bases, the J end lost 7 bases, and 12 bases lay between the germline ends. CDR3 protein: CASRRTDFEAFF. CDR3 coding DNA: TGTGCCAGCAGGAGGACAGATTTTGAAGCTTTCTTT.

The chain uses TRBV5-4 and TRBJ2-1; 11 nucleotides agree with TRBD2. The trim removed 3 bases at V and 6 bases at J, leaving 8 bases unmatched. Per the germline V gene, CDR1 is SGHNT and CDR2 is YYREEE (reference sequence). The CDR3 runs 16 residues. The CDR3: CASSSRVTSGSNEQFF. DNA of the CDR3: TGTGCCAGCAGCTCCCGGGTTACTAGCGGGAGCAATGAGCAGTTCTTC.

The V and J genes are TRBV5-4 and TRBJ1-2, with D possibly being TRBD1 (5 bases). The CDR3 has 13 amino acids. Germline CDR1 is SGHNT and CDR2 is YYREEE (reference sequence). The ends were cut back, 2 bases at V and 8 bases at J, with 13 bases in the middle. The CDR3 sequence is CASSFAGLLGYTF. The CDR3 DNA follows: TGTGCCAGCAGCTTTGCAGGGCTTCTCGGCTACACCTTC.